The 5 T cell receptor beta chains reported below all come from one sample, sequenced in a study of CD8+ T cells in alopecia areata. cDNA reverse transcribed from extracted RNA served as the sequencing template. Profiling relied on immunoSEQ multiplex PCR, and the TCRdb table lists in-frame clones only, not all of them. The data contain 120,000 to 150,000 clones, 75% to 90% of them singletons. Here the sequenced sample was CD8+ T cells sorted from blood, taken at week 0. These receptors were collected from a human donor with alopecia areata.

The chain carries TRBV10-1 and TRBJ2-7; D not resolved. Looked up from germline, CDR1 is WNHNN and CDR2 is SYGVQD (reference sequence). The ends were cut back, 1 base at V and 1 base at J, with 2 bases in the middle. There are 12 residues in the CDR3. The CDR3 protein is CASSEYSYEQYF. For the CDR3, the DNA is TGCGCCAGCAGTGAGTATTCCTACGAGCAGTACTTC.

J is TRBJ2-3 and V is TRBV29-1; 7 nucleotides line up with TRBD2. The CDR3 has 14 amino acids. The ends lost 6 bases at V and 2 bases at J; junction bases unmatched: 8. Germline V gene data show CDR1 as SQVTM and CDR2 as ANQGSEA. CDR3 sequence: CSVVIAGYTDTQYF. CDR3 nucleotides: TGCAGCGTGGTGATAGCGGGCTACACAGATACGCAGTATTTT.

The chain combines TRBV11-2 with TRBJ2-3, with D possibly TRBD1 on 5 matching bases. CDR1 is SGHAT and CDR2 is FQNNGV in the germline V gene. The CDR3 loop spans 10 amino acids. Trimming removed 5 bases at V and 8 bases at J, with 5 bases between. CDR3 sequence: CASSQGTQYF. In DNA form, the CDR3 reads TGTGCCAGCAGCCAGGGTACGCAGTATTTT.

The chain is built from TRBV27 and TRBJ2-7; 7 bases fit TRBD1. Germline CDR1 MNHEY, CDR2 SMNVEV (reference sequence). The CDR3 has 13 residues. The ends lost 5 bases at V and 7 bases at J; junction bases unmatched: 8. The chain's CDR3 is CASSPDRSGEQYF. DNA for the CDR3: TGTGCCAGCAGTCCGGACAGGTCGGGGGAGCAGTACTTC.

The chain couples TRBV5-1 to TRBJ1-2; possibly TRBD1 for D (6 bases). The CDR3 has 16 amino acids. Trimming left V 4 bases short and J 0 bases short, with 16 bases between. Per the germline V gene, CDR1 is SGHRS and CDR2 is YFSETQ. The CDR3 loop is CASSARQENPNYGYTF. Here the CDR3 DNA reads TGCGCCAGCAGCGCGAGACAGGAGAATCCTAACTATGGCTACACCTTC.